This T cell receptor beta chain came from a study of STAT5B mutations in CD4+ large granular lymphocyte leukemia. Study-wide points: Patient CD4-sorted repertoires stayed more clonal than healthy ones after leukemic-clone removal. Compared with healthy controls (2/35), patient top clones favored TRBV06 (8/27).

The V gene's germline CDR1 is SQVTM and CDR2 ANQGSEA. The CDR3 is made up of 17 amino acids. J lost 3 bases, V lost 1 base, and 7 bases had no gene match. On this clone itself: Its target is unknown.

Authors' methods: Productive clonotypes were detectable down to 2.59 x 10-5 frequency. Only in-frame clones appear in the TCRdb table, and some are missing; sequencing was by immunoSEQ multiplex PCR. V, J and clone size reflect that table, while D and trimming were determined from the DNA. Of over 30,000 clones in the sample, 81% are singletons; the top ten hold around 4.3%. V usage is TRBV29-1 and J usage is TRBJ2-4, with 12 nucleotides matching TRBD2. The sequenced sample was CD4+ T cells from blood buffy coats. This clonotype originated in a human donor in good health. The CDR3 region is CSVEVLAGGPGKNIQYF. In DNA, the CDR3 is TGCAGCGTTGAAGTCCTAGCGGGAGGGCCGGGCAAAAACATTCAGTACTTC.